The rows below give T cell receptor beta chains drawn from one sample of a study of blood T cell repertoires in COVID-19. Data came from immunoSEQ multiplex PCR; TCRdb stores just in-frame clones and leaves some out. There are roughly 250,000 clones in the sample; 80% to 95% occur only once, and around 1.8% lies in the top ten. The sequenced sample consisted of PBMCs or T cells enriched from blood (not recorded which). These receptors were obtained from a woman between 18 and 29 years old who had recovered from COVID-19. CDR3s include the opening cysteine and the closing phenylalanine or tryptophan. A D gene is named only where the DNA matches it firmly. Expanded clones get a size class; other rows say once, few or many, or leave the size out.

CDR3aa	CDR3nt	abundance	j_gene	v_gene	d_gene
CASSLAGQFNEKLFF	TGTGCCAGCAGCTTGGCGGGACAGTTTAATGAAAAACTGTTTTTT	.	TRBJ1-4	TRBV5-6	TRBD1
CASSSGLAKPSYEQYF	TGCGCCAGCAGCTCCGGACTAGCGAAGCCCTCCTACGAGCAGTACTTC	.	TRBJ2-7	TRBV5-1	TRBD2
CASSFGTSSGGANVLTF	TGTGCCAGCAGTTTCGGAACTAGTTCGGGTGGGGCCAACGTCCTGACTTTC	.	TRBJ2-6	TRBV27	.
CASSFTGGGYGYTF	TGTGCCAGCAGTTTCACAGGGGGTGGCTATGGCTACACCTTC	.	TRBJ1-2	TRBV28	TRBD1
CASRRAGTQDTQYF	TGTGCCAGCAGACGGGCGGGGACGCAAGATACGCAGTATTTT	.	TRBJ2-3	TRBV5-4	.
CASSSGHPYGYTF	TGCGCCAGCAGCTCGGGACACCCCTATGGCTACACCTTC	.	TRBJ1-2	TRBV5-1	.
CASSFDGTDGYTF	TGCGCCAGCAGCTTCGATGGGACAGATGGCTACACCTTC	.	TRBJ1-2	TRBV5-1	TRBD1
CASSLWRETQYF	TGTGCCAGCAGTTTGTGGCGGGAGACCCAGTACTTC	.	TRBJ2-5	TRBV12-3/TRBV12-4	.
CASSVAQGVGNTIYF	TGTGCCAGCAGCGTAGCACAGGGTGTTGGAAACACCATATATTTT	.	TRBJ1-3	TRBV9	.
CATSDSDGILNNEQFF	TGTGCCACCAGTGATAGCGATGGCATCCTGAACAATGAGCAGTTCTTC	.	TRBJ2-1	TRBV24-1	.
CASSKRRAYEQYF	TGTGCCAGTAGTAAGCGGCGCGCCTACGAGCAGTACTTC	.	TRBJ2-7	TRBV19	.
CASTRGPNEKLFF	TGCGCCAGCACTAGGGGCCCCAATGAAAAACTGTTTTTT	.	TRBJ1-4	TRBV5-1	.
CASSSIAGAYNEQFF	TGTGCCAGCAGCTCGATAGCGGGAGCCTACAATGAGCAGTTCTTC	.	TRBJ2-1	TRBV7-8	TRBD2
CASSPAGSGNQPQHF	TGTGCCAGCAGCCCCGCCGGGTCTGGCAATCAGCCCCAGCATTTT	.	TRBJ1-5	TRBV3-1/TRBV3-2	.
CASSQAWGDQETQYF	TGTGCCAGCAGCCAAGCTTGGGGGGACCAAGAGACCCAGTACTTC	.	TRBJ2-5	TRBV4-2	.
CASGPALSGTGNTEAFF	TGTGCTAGTGGTCCCGCGCTTTCCGGGACAGGGAACACTGAAGCTTTCTTT	.	TRBJ1-1	TRBV12-5	TRBD1
CASSPRAGDKNTEAFF	TGTGCCAGCTCACCTAGGGCGGGTGATAAGAACACTGAAGCTTTCTTT	.	TRBJ1-1	TRBV18	.
CASSSRVAGYNEQFF	TGTGCCAGCAGTTCCAGGGTAGCGGGATACAATGAGCAGTTCTTC	.	TRBJ2-1	TRBV27	TRBD2
CAISDGDQPQHF	TGTGCCATCAGTGACGGGGATCAGCCCCAGCATTTT	.	TRBJ1-5	TRBV10-3	.
CASSPLDSWRGYTF	TGTGCCAGCAGCCCACTCGACAGCTGGCGGGGCTACACCTTC	.	TRBJ1-2	TRBV7-2	.
CASSLGTTKTQYF	TGTGCCAGCAGTTTAGGGACAACGAAGACCCAGTACTTC	.	TRBJ2-5	TRBV12-3/TRBV12-4	.
CASSTNRGEKGNTIYF	TGTGCCAGCAGCACGAACAGGGGCGAGAAAGGAAACACCATATATTTT	.	TRBJ1-3	TRBV7-6	TRBD1
CASTPPSGYLLGIRDNEQFF	TGTGCCAGCACCCCGCCTAGCGGGTACTTATTGGGGATCAGGGACAATGAGCAGTTCTTC	.	TRBJ2-1	TRBV28	TRBD2
CASSTGQGYQETQYF	TGTGCCAGCAGCACGGGACAGGGGTACCAAGAGACCCAGTACTTC	.	TRBJ2-5	TRBV11-2	TRBD1
CASLPAGGTDTQYF	TGTGCCAGCCTCCCCGCGGGAGGGACAGATACGCAGTATTTT	.	TRBJ2-3	TRBV28	TRBD2
CASSLPGGENEKLFF	TGTGCCAGCAGCTTACCTGGCGGGGAGAATGAAAAACTGTTTTTT	.	TRBJ1-4	TRBV11-3	.
CASSVSGTSGGPYEQYF	TGTGCCAGCAGCGTTAGTGGGACTAGCGGGGGGCCCTACGAGCAGTACTTC	.	TRBJ2-7	TRBV7-2	TRBD2
CASSQDHRRAPAF	TGTGCCAGCAGCCAAGATCATCGCAGGGCCCCGGCCTTC	once	TRBJ1-2	TRBV3-1/TRBV3-2	.
CASARGGTEAFF	TGTGCCAGCGCCCGGGGGGGGACTGAAGCTTTCTTT	.	TRBJ1-1	TRBV6-5	.
CASSLGGAYNSPLHF	TGTGCCAGCAGCTTAGGGGGGGCCTATAATTCACCCCTCCACTTT	.	TRBJ1-6	TRBV7-9	.
CASSLGITGTGANVLTF	TGTGCCAGCAGCTTGGGAATAACAGGGACTGGGGCCAACGTCCTGACTTTC	once	TRBJ2-6	TRBV5-4	.
CASRVAGDGDNEQFF	TGTGCCAGCAGGGTAGCGGGGGACGGGGACAATGAGCAGTTCTTC	.	TRBJ2-1	TRBV9	TRBD2
CASSYVPDRAYEQYF	TGTGCCAGCAGTTACGTCCCGGACAGAGCCTACGAGCAGTACTTC	once	TRBJ2-7	TRBV6-5	.
CASSLQQGAHLSETQYF	TGTGCCAGCAGTTTGCAACAGGGGGCACATTTGTCGGAGACCCAGTACTTC	.	TRBJ2-5	TRBV28	TRBD1
CASSLDHPRGNEQFF	TGTGCCAGCAGCTTAGATCATCCCAGGGGCAATGAGCAGTTCTTC	.	TRBJ2-1	TRBV11-2	.
CASSPAGQETQYF	TGTGCCAGCAGCCCCGCGGGACAAGAGACCCAGTACTTC	.	TRBJ2-5	TRBV7-3	.
CASSLEEGGYTF	TGTGCCAGCAGCTTGGAGGAGGGTGGCTACACCTTC	.	TRBJ1-2	TRBV5-8	.
CASSRQGGGVYEQYF	TGTGCCAGCAGCCGCCAGGGAGGTGGAGTCTACGAGCAGTACTTC	.	TRBJ2-7	TRBV7-2	.
CASSPRQGWVYGYTF	TGTGCCAGCAGCCCCAGACAGGGTTGGGTCTATGGCTACACCTTC	.	TRBJ1-2	TRBV7-2	TRBD1
CASSLAGFYEKLFF	TGTGCCAGCAGCTTGGCAGGGTTTTATGAAAAACTGTTTTTT	.	TRBJ1-4	TRBV11-2	.
CATSPIAGGDNEQFF	TGTGCCACCAGTCCTATAGCGGGGGGGGACAATGAGCAGTTCTTC	.	TRBJ2-1	TRBV24-1	TRBD2
CASNEGSGSYNEQFF	TGTGCCAGCAATGAAGGGAGCGGGAGCTACAATGAGCAGTTCTTC	.	TRBJ2-1	TRBV3-1/TRBV3-2	TRBD2
CASSLGTGVYEQYF	TGCGCCAGCAGCTTGGGGACAGGGGTTTACGAGCAGTACTTC	.	TRBJ2-7	TRBV5-1	TRBD1
CASSSQGPRGEKLFF	TGTGCCAGCAGCTCACAGGGGCCAAGGGGTGAAAAACTGTTTTTT	.	TRBJ1-4	TRBV5-4	TRBD1
CATKVRQGKDYGYTF	TGTGCCACCAAAGTACGACAGGGGAAGGACTATGGCTACACCTTC	.	TRBJ1-2	TRBV24-1	TRBD1
CASSRDRAQETQYF	TGTGCCAGCAGTCGGGACAGGGCCCAAGAGACCCAGTACTTC	.	TRBJ2-5	TRBV2	TRBD1
CAVQTSGRDYSYNEQFF	TGCGCCGTACAGACTAGCGGGAGGGATTATTCCTACAATGAGCAGTTCTTC	.	TRBJ2-1	TRBV10-2	TRBD2
CASSQERIRGFETQYF	TGCGCCAGCAGCCAAGAACGTATAAGGGGTTTTGAGACCCAGTACTTC	.	TRBJ2-5	TRBV4-3	.
CASKMGQPYRGTGELFF	TGTGCCAGCAAAATGGGACAGCCCTACCGGGGTACCGGGGAGCTGTTTTTT	.	TRBJ2-2	TRBV5-6	TRBD1
CASSPISTAYGYTF	TGTGCCAGCAGTCCTATTTCGACAGCTTATGGCTACACCTTC	.	TRBJ1-2	TRBV27	.
CASSQQGSYDTQYF	TGTGCCAGCAGCCAACAGGGGAGTTATGATACGCAGTATTTT	.	TRBJ2-3	TRBV11-2	TRBD1
CASRVTGRAKNTEAFF	TGTGCCAGCAGGGTGACCGGCAGGGCCAAGAACACTGAAGCTTTCTTT	.	TRBJ1-1	TRBV7-3	.
CASSAGTSGASTDTQYF	TGTGCCAGCAGCGCGGGGACTAGCGGGGCGAGCACAGATACGCAGTATTTT	.	TRBJ2-3	TRBV9	TRBD2
CASSVGVRLGIYGYTF	TGTGCCAGCAGCGTAGGTGTCAGACTAGGTATCTATGGCTACACCTTC	.	TRBJ1-2	TRBV9	.
CASSVRDYTEAFF	TGTGCCAGCAGCGTAAGGGACTACACTGAAGCTTTCTTT	.	TRBJ1-1	TRBV9	.
CASSFGGSSSYNSPLHF	TGTGCCAGCTCGTTCGGCGGGTCTAGCTCCTATAATTCACCCCTCCACTTT	.	TRBJ1-6	TRBV18	.
CASSLSPYQGPSYEQYF	TGTGCCAGCAGCCTTAGCCCCTATCAGGGGCCTTCCTACGAGCAGTACTTC	.	TRBJ2-7	TRBV7-2	.
CASSRGGSGNTIYF	TGTGCCAGCAGCCGAGGGGGCTCTGGAAACACCATATATTTT	.	TRBJ1-3	TRBV11-2	.
CASSRDNLEQYF	TGTGCCAGCAGTCGGGACAACCTCGAGCAGTACTTC	.	TRBJ2-7	TRBV28	.
CAISGEGGGTEAFF	TGTGCCATCAGTGGTGAAGGGGGCGGGACTGAAGCTTTCTTT	.	TRBJ1-1	TRBV10-3	TRBD1